Detailed here is one TCR beta chain. TCRdb's copy holds only in-frame clones and misses some; the assay was immunoSEQ multiplex PCR. This repertoire shows 380,000 or so clones, around nine tenths found once; its top ten account for roughly a tenth. V dropped 5 bases and J dropped 1; count of bases not matched to a gene: 11. CDR1 and CDR2 (germline): MNHEY, SVGEGT. The CDR3 loop spans 17 amino acids. The entry originates in a study of Ad26.COV2.S vaccination and SARS-CoV-2 variants. Regarding treatment: around 19 received Ad26.COV2.S at low or high dose, single or two shots; 5 received placebo; per-sample allocation not given. Repertoires come from day 63 after the first vaccine or placebo injection.

Sequences were derived from peripheral blood, sampled in a trial of Ad26.COV2.S vaccine versus placebo. This receptor was obtained from a person aged 18 to 59 who received the Ad26.COV2.S COVID-19 vaccine or a placebo. V is TRBV6-2 or TRBV6-3 and J is TRBJ1-1, with 9 bases lining up with TRBD1. Here the CDR3 reads CASSPYGDRARNTEAFF. CDR3 DNA: TGTGCCAGCAGTCCCTATGGGGACAGGGCCAGGAACACTGAAGCTTTCTTT.